This is a list of T cell receptor beta chains from one sample in a study of cytomegalovirus exposure and HLA in healthy donors. The table came from immunoSEQ multiplex PCR; TCRdb's copy has only in-frame clones and leaves some out. The data hold 80,000 to 130,000 clones, with roughly 75% observed a single time. The sequenced sample consisted of PBMCs. These receptors originate from a woman aged 18-29 years in good health and CMV-seropositive. Each CDR3 is given with its conserved first and last residue. A D gene is named only where the DNA matches it firmly.

j_call: TRBJ2-3; v_call: TRBV20-1; d_call: NA; cdr3_aa: CSARDSFTQYF
j_call: TRBJ2-5; v_call: TRBV5-5; d_call: NA; cdr3_aa: CASSPTLDRGGETQYF
j_call: TRBJ2-3; v_call: TRBV13; d_call: TRBD2; cdr3_aa: CASSVGRKITDTQYF
j_call: TRBJ1-6; v_call: TRBV7-2; d_call: NA; cdr3_aa: CASSSRRQIYNSPLHF
j_call: TRBJ1-3; v_call: TRBV11-2; d_call: TRBD1; cdr3_aa: CASSLGIRYRGNGNTIYF
j_call: TRBJ1-5; v_call: TRBV10-3; d_call: TRBD1; cdr3_aa: CAVGQSSNQPQHF
j_call: TRBJ2-1; v_call: TRBV10-1; d_call: NA; cdr3_aa: CATERSSDYNEQFF
j_call: TRBJ1-1; v_call: TRBV4-1; d_call: NA; cdr3_aa: CASSQEGAEAFF
j_call: TRBJ1-1; v_call: TRBV27; d_call: NA; cdr3_aa: CASSLVPEGTEAFF
j_call: TRBJ2-5; v_call: TRBV4-3; d_call: TRBD2; cdr3_aa: CASSQDIGSGRAETQYF
j_call: TRBJ2-2; v_call: TRBV28; d_call: NA; cdr3_aa: CASVSGTGELFF
j_call: TRBJ1-5; v_call: TRBV30; d_call: NA; cdr3_aa: CAWSLDRNQPQHF
j_call: TRBJ2-7; v_call: TRBV2; d_call: NA; cdr3_aa: CASSVTITYEQYF
j_call: TRBJ2-1; v_call: TRBV2; d_call: TRBD2; cdr3_aa: CASRVGTGGNEQFF
j_call: TRBJ2-7; v_call: TRBV27; d_call: NA; cdr3_aa: CASSLTSSLAEQYF
j_call: TRBJ1-6; v_call: TRBV6-5; d_call: NA; cdr3_aa: CASSSKPRDNSPLHF
j_call: TRBJ2-7; v_call: TRBV29-1; d_call: TRBD1; cdr3_aa: CSVVVWDRGYYEQYF
j_call: TRBJ2-6; v_call: TRBV2; d_call: NA; cdr3_aa: CASDNRSGANVLTF
j_call: TRBJ1-3; v_call: TRBV9; d_call: NA; cdr3_aa: CASSGQISGNTIYF
j_call: TRBJ2-2; v_call: TRBV29-1; d_call: NA; cdr3_aa: CSVGTSQTGELFF
j_call: TRBJ2-5; v_call: TRBV28; d_call: TRBD1; cdr3_aa: CASSFPRTGVGGETQYF
j_call: TRBJ2-1; v_call: TRBV13; d_call: TRBD2; cdr3_aa: CASSRPGTSGGDSYNEQFF
j_call: TRBJ1-4; v_call: TRBV5-4; d_call: TRBD1; cdr3_aa: CASSQGQGNEKLFF
j_call: TRBJ1-5; v_call: TRBV5-6; d_call: TRBD1; cdr3_aa: CASSLLQGMNQPQHF
j_call: TRBJ1-4; v_call: TRBV27; d_call: NA; cdr3_aa: CASSLRGSEKLFF
j_call: TRBJ2-5; v_call: TRBV6-1; d_call: TRBD1; cdr3_aa: CASSATWTGGRETQYF
j_call: TRBJ2-7; v_call: TRBV30; d_call: TRBD1; cdr3_aa: CAWSALRQGVGGGQYF
j_call: TRBJ2-1; v_call: TRBV7-2; d_call: NA; cdr3_aa: CASSSPGTFNEQFF
j_call: TRBJ2-5; v_call: TRBV28; d_call: NA; cdr3_aa: CASSSETQYF
j_call: TRBJ2-7; v_call: TRBV6-6; d_call: NA; cdr3_aa: CASSYPPQGPPYEQYF
j_call: TRBJ2-7; v_call: TRBV4-1; d_call: TRBD2; cdr3_aa: CASSRELAGLSYEQYF
j_call: TRBJ2-7; v_call: TRBV19; d_call: TRBD2; cdr3_aa: CASSLWRTSPEQYF
j_call: TRBJ2-3; v_call: TRBV6-5; d_call: TRBD2; cdr3_aa: CASFSGTSGSFTQYF
j_call: TRBJ2-1; v_call: TRBV29-1; d_call: NA; cdr3_aa: CSTFGSSVTYNEQFF
j_call: TRBJ2-2; v_call: TRBV15; d_call: NA; cdr3_aa: CATAKQSNTGELFF
j_call: TRBJ2-2; v_call: TRBV6-4; d_call: NA; cdr3_aa: CASSDSQEGAGELFF
j_call: TRBJ2-7; v_call: TRBV25-1; d_call: TRBD1; cdr3_aa: CASIDRGYYEQYF
j_call: TRBJ2-7; v_call: TRBV11-2; d_call: TRBD1; cdr3_aa: CASSWPGQGYEQYF
j_call: TRBJ2-1; v_call: TRBV5-6; d_call: TRBD2; cdr3_aa: CASAIGTSANNEQFF
j_call: TRBJ1-2; v_call: TRBV4-3; d_call: TRBD1; cdr3_aa: CASSHDTGQGRFYGYTF
j_call: TRBJ2-1; v_call: TRBV5-4; d_call: TRBD2; cdr3_aa: CASSGTSGGSFYNEQFF